The 12 T cell receptor beta chains given below trace back to one sample, sequenced in a study of Ad26.COV2.S vaccination and SARS-CoV-2 variants. Assay used: immunoSEQ multiplex PCR; TCRdb lists only in-frame clones, some missing. Among about 440,000 clones listed, 70% to 90% were seen once. The treatment is: roughly 19 received Ad26.COV2.S at low or high dose, single or two shots; roughly five received placebo; per-sample allocation not given. Samples were taken on day 63 after the first vaccine or placebo injection. The sequences come from peripheral blood, collected in a trial of Ad26.COV2.S vaccine versus placebo. These receptors were obtained from a person aged 18 to 59 who received the Ad26.COV2.S COVID-19 vaccine or a placebo.

The chain employs TRBV7-9 and TRBJ2-1; 11 bases line up with TRBD2. The V gene's germline CDR1 is SEHNR and CDR2 FQNEAQ (reference sequence). V dropped 2 bases and J dropped 8; count of bases not matched to a gene: 14. The CDR3 length is 18 residues. CDR3 region: CASSLRAVTSGASDEQFF. CDR3 bases: TGTGCCAGCAGCTTAAGGGCGGTGACTAGCGGGGCCTCGGATGAGCAGTTCTTC.

CDR3 nucleotides: TGTGCCAGCTCACCCGTAGTAGCGGGGGGCACAGATACGCAGTATTTT. Translated: CASSPVVAGGTDTQYF. J is TRBJ2-3 and V is TRBV18; 9 bases match TRBD2. The CDR3 totals 16 residues. The trim removed 3 bases at V and 1 base at J, leaving 5 bases unmatched. CDR1 is KGHSH, CDR2 LQKENI, per germline.

This clone was detected a few times. The chain employs TRBV19 and TRBJ1-2; possibly TRBD1 for D (6 bases). Trimming cost V 4 bases and J 6 bases, with 21 bases left between them. The V gene's germline CDR1 is LNHDA and CDR2 SQIVND (reference sequence). This CDR3 is 16 amino acids long. Here the CDR3 reads CASSSMGGQGRHGYTF. The DNA for the CDR3 is TGTGCCAGTAGTAGTATGGGAGGCCAGGGGAGGCATGGCTACACCTTC.

The chain carries TRBV30 and TRBJ1-2; no firm D call. CDR3 length: 14 amino acids. V shed 0 bases and J shed 0 bases, with 8 bases lying between them. Per the germline V gene, CDR1 is GTSNPN and CDR2 is SVGIG (reference sequence). The chain's CDR3 is CAWSVGVANYGYTF. In nucleotides, the CDR3 is TGTGCCTGGAGTGTCGGGGTCGCTAACTATGGCTACACCTTC.

Details on this clone: At one end, the junction sequence differs from germline, possibly due to a read error. This chain uses TRBV19 with TRBJ1-2; unclear D gene. CDR3 length equals 11 residues. Germline-derived CDR1 and CDR2 are LNHDA and SQIVND (reference sequence). As DNA, the CDR3 is TGTGCCAGTACCTTAGGAGGACCCCCGAGATTC. Amino acid sequence: CASTLGGPPRF.

A few counts support this clone. V usage is TRBV10-3 and J usage is TRBJ2-2, with TRBD2 identical over 12 bases. In germline, CDR1 is ENHRY, CDR2 SYGVKD. Trimming removed 7 bases from V and 4 bases from J; junction bases left unmatched: 10. This CDR3 contains 17 residues. The CDR3 region is CAIKPSGRAVGTGELFF. CDR3 in DNA: TGTGCCATCAAACCTAGCGGGAGGGCCGTCGGCACCGGGGAGCTGTTTTTT.

V usage is TRBV4-3 and J usage is TRBJ1-1, with 7 bases that match TRBD1. CDR3 length: 14 residues. J lost 5 bases, V lost 1 base, and 4 bases had no gene match. Germline values: CDR1 LGHNA, CDR2 YSLEER. In DNA, the CDR3 is TGCGCCAGCAGCCAAGCGAGGGGGCAAACTGAAGCTTTCTTT. Amino acid sequence: CASSQARGQTEAFF.

This clone has only one observation. V usage is TRBV5-1 and J usage is TRBJ2-1; D possibly corresponds to TRBD2 (5 bases). With 7 bases removed from V and 7 bases from J, the gap between germline ends came to 18 bases. Germline V gene data show CDR1 as SGHRS and CDR2 as YFSETQ. The CDR3 sequence is 14 residues long. The CDR3 nucleotides read TGCGCCAGCCGCCCTTCCGGAGGTTGGAATGAGCAGTTCTTC. It specifies CASRPSGGWNEQFF.

In nucleotides, the CDR3 is TGTGCCCACCGAGAGGCTTTTGGGGCTGGCTACACCTTC. The encoded protein is CAHREAFGAGYTF. The chain uses TRBV28 and TRBJ1-2; possible D gene TRBD1, 5 bases. V was clipped by 11 bases and J by 7 bases, with 20 bases between them. The length of the CDR3 is 13 residues. Germline assignment: CDR1 MDHEN and CDR2 SYDVKM.

V usage is TRBV6-5 and J usage is TRBJ1-1; D is ambiguous. Germline lookup yields CDR1 MNHEY and CDR2 SVGAGI. Trimming removed 4 bases from V and 5 bases from J, with 8 bases in between. The CDR3 has 12 amino acids. CDR3 nucleotides: TGTGCCAGCAGTTTGACGGGGACTGAAGCTTTCTTT. This translates into CASSLTGTEAFF.

The chain uses TRBV7-2 and TRBJ2-7; TRBD1 matches 7 bases. The CDR3 has 16 residues. The V and J ends lost 1 base and 3 bases, in that order; junction bases with no gene match: 9. In germline, CDR1 is SGHTA, CDR2 FQGNSA. CDR3 sequence (DNA): TGTGCCAGCAGCTTAGGCCAAGGCGCAGGGGGCTACGAGCAGTACTTC. Translated: CASSLGQGAGGYEQYF.

V gene TRBV7-9 combines with J gene TRBJ2-1; a weak D match, TRBD2 (6 bases). The V and J ends lost 5 bases and 9 bases respectively, with 14 bases between them. Germline-derived CDR1 and CDR2 are SEHNR and FQNEAQ (reference sequence). This CDR3 spans 13 amino acids. The CDR3 DNA follows: TGTGCCAGCAGCCCATATCGCGGGACTGAGCAGTTCTTC. Translation: CASSPYRGTEQFF.